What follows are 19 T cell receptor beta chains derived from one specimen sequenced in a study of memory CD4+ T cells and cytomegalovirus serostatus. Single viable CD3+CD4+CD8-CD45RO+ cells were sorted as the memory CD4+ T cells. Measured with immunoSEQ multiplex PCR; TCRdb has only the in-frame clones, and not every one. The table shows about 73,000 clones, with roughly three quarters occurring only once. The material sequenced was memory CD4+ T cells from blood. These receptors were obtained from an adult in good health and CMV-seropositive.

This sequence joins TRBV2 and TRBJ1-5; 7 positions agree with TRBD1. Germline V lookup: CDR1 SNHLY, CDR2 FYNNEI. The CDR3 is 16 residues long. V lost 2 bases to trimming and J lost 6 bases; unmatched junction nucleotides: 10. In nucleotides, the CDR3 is TGTGCCAGCAGTGAACTTGGGCAGGGGGTCCTTCAGCCCCAGCATTTT. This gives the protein CASSELGQGVLQPQHF.

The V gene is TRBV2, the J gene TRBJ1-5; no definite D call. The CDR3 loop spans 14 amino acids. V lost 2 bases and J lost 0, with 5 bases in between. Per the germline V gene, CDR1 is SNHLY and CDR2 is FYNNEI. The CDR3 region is CASSESSSNQPQHF. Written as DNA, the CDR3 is TGTGCCAGCAGTGAATCGAGTAGCAATCAGCCCCAGCATTTT.

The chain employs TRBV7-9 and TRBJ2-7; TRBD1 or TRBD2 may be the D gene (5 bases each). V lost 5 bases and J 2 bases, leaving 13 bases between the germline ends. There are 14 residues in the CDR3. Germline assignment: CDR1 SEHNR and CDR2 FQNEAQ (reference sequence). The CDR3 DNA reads TGTGCCAGCAGCACTTCCGGGACGGCCTACGAGCAGTACGTC. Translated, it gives CASSTSGTAYEQYV.

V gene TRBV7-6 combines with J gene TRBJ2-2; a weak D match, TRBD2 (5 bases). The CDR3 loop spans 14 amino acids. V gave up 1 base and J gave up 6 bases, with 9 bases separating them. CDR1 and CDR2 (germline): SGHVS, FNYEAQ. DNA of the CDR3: TGTGCCAGCAGCTTAGACTCGGGGTCCGGGGAGCTGTTTTTT. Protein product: CASSLDSGSGELFF.

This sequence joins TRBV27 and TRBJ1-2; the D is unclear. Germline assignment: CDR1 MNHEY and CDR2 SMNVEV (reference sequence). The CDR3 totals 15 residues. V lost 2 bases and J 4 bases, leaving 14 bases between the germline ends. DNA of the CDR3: TGTGCCAGCAGTTTAAGGCGCACCTCCCCCTATGGCTACACCTTC. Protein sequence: CASSLRRTSPYGYTF.

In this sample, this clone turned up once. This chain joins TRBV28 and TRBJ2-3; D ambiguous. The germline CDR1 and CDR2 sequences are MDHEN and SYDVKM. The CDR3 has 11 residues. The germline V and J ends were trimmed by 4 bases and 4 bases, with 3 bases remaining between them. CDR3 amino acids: CASSYPDTQYF. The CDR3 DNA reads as TGTGCCAGCAGTTACCCAGATACGCAGTATTTT.

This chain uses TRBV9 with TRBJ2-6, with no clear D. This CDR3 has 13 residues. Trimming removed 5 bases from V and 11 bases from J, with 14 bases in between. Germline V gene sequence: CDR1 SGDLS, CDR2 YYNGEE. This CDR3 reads CASSGRAPYVLTF. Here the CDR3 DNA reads TGTGCCAGCAGTGGCCGGGCCCCCTACGTCCTGACTTTC.

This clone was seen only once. In nucleotides, the CDR3 is TGTGCCAGCAGCTTGTCGGGACAGCCCTACAATGAGCAGTTCTTC. Its protein is CASSLSGQPYNEQFF. The J gene is TRBJ2-1, the V gene TRBV5-8; 7 bases fit TRBD1. After removal of 1 base from V and 2 bases from J, the junction contained 3 bases not matched to a gene. Germline V lookup: CDR1 SGHTS, CDR2 YDEGEE. The CDR3 covers 15 residues.

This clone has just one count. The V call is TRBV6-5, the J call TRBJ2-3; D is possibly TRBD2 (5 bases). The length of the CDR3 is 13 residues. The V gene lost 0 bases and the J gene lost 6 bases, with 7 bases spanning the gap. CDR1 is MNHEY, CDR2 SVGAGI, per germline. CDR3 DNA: TGTGCCAGCAGTTACTCGGGCGGGGATACGCAGTATTTT. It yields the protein CASSYSGGDTQYF.

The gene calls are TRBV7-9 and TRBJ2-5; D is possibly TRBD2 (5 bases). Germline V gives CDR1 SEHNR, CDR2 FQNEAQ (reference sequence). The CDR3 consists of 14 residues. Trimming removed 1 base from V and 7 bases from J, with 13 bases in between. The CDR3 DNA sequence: TGTGCCAGCAGCTTAGATACCTCCGCGGGGACCCAGTACTTC. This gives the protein CASSLDTSAGTQYF.

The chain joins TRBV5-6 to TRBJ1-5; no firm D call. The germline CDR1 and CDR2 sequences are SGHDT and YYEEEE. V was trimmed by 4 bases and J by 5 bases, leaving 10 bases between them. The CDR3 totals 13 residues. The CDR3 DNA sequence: TGTGCCAGCAGCGAGGGTCCTTATCAGCCCCAGCATTTT. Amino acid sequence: CASSEGPYQPQHF.

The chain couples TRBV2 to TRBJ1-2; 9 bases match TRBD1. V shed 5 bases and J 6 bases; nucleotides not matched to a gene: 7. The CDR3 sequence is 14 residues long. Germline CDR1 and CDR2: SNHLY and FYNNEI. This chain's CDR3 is CASSLTRDRDGYTF. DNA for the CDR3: TGTGCCAGCAGTTTGACAAGGGACAGGGATGGCTACACCTTC.

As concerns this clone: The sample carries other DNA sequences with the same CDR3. CDR3 in amino acids: CASSVAVGGETQYF. For the CDR3, the DNA is TGTGCCAGCAGCGTAGCAGTGGGGGGGGAGACCCAGTACTTC. V usage is TRBV9 and J usage is TRBJ2-5; 7 bases map to TRBD2. The CDR3 has 14 residues. Germline CDR1 SGDLS, CDR2 YYNGEE. With V trimmed by 0 bases and J by 5 bases, 4 bases remained unmatched.

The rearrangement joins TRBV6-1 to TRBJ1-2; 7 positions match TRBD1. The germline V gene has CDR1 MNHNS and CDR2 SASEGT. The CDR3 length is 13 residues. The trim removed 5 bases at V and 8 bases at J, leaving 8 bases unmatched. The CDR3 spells CASSPPYRGGYTF. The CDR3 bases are TGTGCCAGCAGTCCCCCTTACAGGGGCGGCTACACCTTC.

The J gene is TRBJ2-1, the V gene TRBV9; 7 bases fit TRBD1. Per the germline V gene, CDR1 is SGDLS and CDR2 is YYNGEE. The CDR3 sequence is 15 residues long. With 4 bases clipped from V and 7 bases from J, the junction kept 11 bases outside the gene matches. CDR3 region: CASSWNDRVGNEQFF. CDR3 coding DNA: TGTGCCAGCAGCTGGAACGACAGGGTCGGGAATGAGCAGTTCTTC.

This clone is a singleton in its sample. The CDR3 spells CASSQEGVSYNEQFF. The CDR3 DNA follows: TGCGCCAGCAGCCAGGAGGGAGTTTCCTACAATGAGCAGTTCTTC. This sequence joins TRBV4-3 and TRBJ2-1; D possibly corresponds to TRBD2 (6 bases). The CDR3 is made up of 15 amino acids. Trimming took off 3 bases at V and 1 base at J, with 10 bases between the two ends. Looked up from germline, CDR1 is LGHNA and CDR2 is YSLEER.

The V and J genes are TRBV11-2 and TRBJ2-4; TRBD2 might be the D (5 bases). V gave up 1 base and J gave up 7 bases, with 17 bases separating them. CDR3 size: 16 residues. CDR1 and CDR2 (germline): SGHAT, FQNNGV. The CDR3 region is CASSLGGGARANIQYF. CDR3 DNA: TGTGCCAGCAGCTTAGGAGGAGGAGCTCGGGCGAACATTCAGTACTTC.

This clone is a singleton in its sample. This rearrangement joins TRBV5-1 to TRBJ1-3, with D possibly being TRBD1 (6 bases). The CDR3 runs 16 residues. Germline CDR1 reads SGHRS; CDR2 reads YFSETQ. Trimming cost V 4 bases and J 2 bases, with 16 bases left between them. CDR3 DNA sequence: TGCGCCAGCAGCCGGGAACCGGGGGCAGCTGGAAACACCATATATTTT. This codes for CASSREPGAAGNTIYF.

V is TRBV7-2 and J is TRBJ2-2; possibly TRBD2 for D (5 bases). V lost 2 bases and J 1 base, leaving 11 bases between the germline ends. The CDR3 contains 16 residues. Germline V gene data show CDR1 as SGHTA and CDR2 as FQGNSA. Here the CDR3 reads CASSLSLAVNTGELFF. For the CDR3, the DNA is TGTGCCAGCAGCTTATCTCTAGCAGTGAACACCGGGGAGCTGTTTTTT. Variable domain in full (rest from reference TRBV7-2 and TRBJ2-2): GAGVSQSPSNKVTEKGKDVELRCDPISGHTALYWYRQSLGQGLEFLIYFQGNSAPDKSGLPSDRFSAERTGGSVSTLTIQRTQQEDSAVYLCASSLSLAVNTGELFFGEGSRLTVL.